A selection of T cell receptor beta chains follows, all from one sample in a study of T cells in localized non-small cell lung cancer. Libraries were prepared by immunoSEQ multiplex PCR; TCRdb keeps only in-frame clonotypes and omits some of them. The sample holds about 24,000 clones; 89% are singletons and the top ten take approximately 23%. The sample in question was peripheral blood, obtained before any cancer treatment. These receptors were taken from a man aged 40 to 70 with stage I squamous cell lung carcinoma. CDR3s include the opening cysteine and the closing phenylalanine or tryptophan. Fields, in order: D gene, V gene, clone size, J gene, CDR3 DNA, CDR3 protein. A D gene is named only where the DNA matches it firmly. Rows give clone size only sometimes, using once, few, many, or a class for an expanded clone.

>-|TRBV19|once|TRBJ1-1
TGTGCCAGTAGTTTCGGGACGGTGAACACTGAAGCTTTCTTT
CASSFGTVNTEAFF
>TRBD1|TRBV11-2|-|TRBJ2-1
TGTGCCAGCAGTCCAAACACGGACAGGGGTTCCTACAATGAGCAGTTCTTC
CASSPNTDRGSYNEQFF
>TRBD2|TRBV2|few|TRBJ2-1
TGTGCCAGCAGTGGCCCGACTAGCGGGGGGGGATACAATGAGCAGTTCTTC
CASSGPTSGGGYNEQFF
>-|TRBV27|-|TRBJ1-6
TGTGCCAGCAGTTTATCGACGTACAATTCACCCCTCCACTTT
CASSLSTYNSPLHF
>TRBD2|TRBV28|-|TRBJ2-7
TGTGCCAGCACCGATTTTAGCGGGGGACACGAGCAGTACTTC
CASTDFSGGHEQYF
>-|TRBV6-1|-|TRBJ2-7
TGTGCCAGCAGTTTGGACAGCGAGCAGTACTTC
CASSLDSEQYF
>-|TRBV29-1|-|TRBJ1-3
TGCAGCGTTGCGGTGGGAAGCTTGGGAAACACCATATATTTT
CSVAVGSLGNTIYF
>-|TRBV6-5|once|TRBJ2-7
TGTGCCAGCAGGCAAACCCGGGACGGCGGACGCGAGCAGTACTTC
CASRQTRDGGREQYF
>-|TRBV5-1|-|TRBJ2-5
TGCGCCAGCAGCTTGAGTGAAGAGACCCAGTACTTC
CASSLSEETQYF
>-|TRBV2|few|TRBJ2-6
TGTGCCAGCACCGGACTCTCTGGGGCCAACGTCCTGACTTTC
CASTGLSGANVLTF
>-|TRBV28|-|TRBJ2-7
TGTGCCAGCAGTTTAAGGCCAACCTACGAGCAGTACTTC
CASSLRPTYEQYF
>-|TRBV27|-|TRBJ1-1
TGTGCCAGCAGTCCGGGCGGGCAGGGATACACTGAAGCTTTCTTT
CASSPGGQGYTEAFF
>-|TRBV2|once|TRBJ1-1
TGTGCCAGCAGGGGGTCAGTGAGAACTGAAGCTTTCTTT
CASRGSVRTEAFF
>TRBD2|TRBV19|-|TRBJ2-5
TGTGCCAGTAGTATAGAAGGTAGCGGGGGGGCCTTAGGGTACCAAGAGACCCAGTACTTC
CASSIEGSGGALGYQETQYF
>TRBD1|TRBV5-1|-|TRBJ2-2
TGCGCCAGCAGTAAAAGGCGGGACAGGGGGACCGGGGAGCTGTTTTTT
CASSKRRDRGTGELFF
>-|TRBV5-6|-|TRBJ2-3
TGTGCCAGCAGGCCGTTGGCGGGGTTCACAGATACGCAGTATTTT
CASRPLAGFTDTQYF
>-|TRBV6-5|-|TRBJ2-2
TGTGCCAGCAGTTACGAGCTGAGAGGGGAGCTGTTTTTT
CASSYELRGELFF
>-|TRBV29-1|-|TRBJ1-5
TGCAGCGCCGACCCCCCGACAGACCCGGAGAAGGATCAGCCCCAGCATTTT
CSADPPTDPEKDQPQHF
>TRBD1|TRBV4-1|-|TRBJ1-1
TGCGCCAGCAGCTCCCTCCTCAGGGGGCCCCGAGCTTTCTTT
CASSSLLRGPRAFF
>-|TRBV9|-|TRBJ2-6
TGTGCCAGCAGGGGCGGAGACTCTGGGGCCAACGTCCTGACTTTC
CASRGGDSGANVLTF
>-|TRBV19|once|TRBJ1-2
TGTGCCAGTAGTATGAAGTCAGGGCCCGATGGCTACACCTTC
CASSMKSGPDGYTF
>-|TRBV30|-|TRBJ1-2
TGTGCCTCCGCAGCCGGGTGGGCAGATGGCTACACCTTC
CASAAGWADGYTF
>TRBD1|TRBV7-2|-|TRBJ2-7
TGTGCCAGCAGACTGGACAGGGGCGAGCAGTACTTC
CASRLDRGEQYF
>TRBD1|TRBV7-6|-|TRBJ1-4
TGTGCCAGCAGCTTGGGGACAGGGAATGAAAAACTGTTTTTT
CASSLGTGNEKLFF
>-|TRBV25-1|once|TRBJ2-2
TGTGCCAGCAGTGATGTCCTAGTTGGGGGCAAGAACACCGGGGAGCTGTTTTTT
CASSDVLVGGKNTGELFF
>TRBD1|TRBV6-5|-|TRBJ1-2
TGTGCCAGCAGTCCCCCAGGGGGCCCCATAGATGGCTACACCTTC
CASSPPGGPIDGYTF
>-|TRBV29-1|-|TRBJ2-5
TGCACAGGGAGGTACCAAGAGACCCAGTACTTC
CTGRYQETQYF
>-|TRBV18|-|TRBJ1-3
TGTGCCAGCTCACCTCTAGAGGGAGACACCATATATTTT
CASSPLEGDTIYF
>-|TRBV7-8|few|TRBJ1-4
TGTGCCAGCAGCTTATCCCCGGGACAACTTAATGAAAAACTGTTTTTT
CASSLSPGQLNEKLFF
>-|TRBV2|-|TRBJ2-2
TGTGCCAGCATGGAAAACACCGGGGAGCTGTTTTTT
CASMENTGELFF
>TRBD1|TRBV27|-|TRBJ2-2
TGTGCCAGCAGTTTCGGGACAGGGGGCACCGGGGAGCTGTTTTTT
CASSFGTGGTGELFF
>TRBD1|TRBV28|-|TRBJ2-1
TGTGCCAGCAGACCGACAGGGGGCGAAGAGCAGTTCTTC
CASRPTGGEEQFF
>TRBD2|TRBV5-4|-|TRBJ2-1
TGTGCCAGCAGCTTGGGACTAGCGGGGGTGAATGAGCAGTTCTTC
CASSLGLAGVNEQFF
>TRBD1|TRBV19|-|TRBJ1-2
TGTGCCAGTAGTATTGGACAGGGAGGACGCGGCTACACCTTC
CASSIGQGGRGYTF
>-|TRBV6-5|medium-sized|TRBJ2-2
TGTGCCAGCAGTCAATACATAGCGAACACCGGGGAGCTGTTTTTT
CASSQYIANTGELFF
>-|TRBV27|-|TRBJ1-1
TGTGCCAGCAGTTTTCAGGGCCCGAGGGTGAACACTGAAGCTTTCTTT
CASSFQGPRVNTEAFF
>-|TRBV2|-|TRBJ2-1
TGTGCCAGCAGTGGTGGGCGGAGCTCCTACAATGAGCAGTTCTTC
CASSGGRSSYNEQFF
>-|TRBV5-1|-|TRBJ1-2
TGCGCCAGCAGCCTTACACAGGGCGCGTCCTATGGCTACACCTTC
CASSLTQGASYGYTF
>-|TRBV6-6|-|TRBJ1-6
TGTGCCAGCAGTTTCTCCTCCAATTCACCCCTCCACTTT
CASSFSSNSPLHF
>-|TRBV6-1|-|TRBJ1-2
TGTGCCAGCAGTGAATCAGGGGAAATAAGCGGCTACACCTTC
CASSESGEISGYTF